One sample yielded the 27 T cell receptor beta chains listed below, sequenced in a study of metastatic and nonmetastatic thyroid tumors. Thyroid surgery was preceded by no treatment in any patient. TCRdb reanalyzed the PCR reads with MiXCR. The sample contains 30,000 or so clones, approximately 30% of which appear only once. What was sequenced was blood. These TCRs come from a female donor with papillary thyroid cancer or a benign thyroid nodule (not recorded which). Some clones in this sample may be carry-over from other donors' samples.

This clone was seen at least ten times. The V and J genes are TRBV5-6 and TRBJ1-2; D is ambiguous. The germline CDR1 and CDR2 sequences are SGHDT and YYEEEE. Trimming took off 0 bases at V and 4 bases at J, with 7 bases between the two ends. This CDR3 is 13 amino acids long. The CDR3 is CASSLGSFYGYTF. As DNA, the CDR3 is TGTGCCAGCAGCTTGGGGTCCTTCTATGGCTACACCTTC.

By frequency in the sample, this clone is medium-sized. The rearrangement joins TRBV20-1 to TRBJ2-7, with 10 positions matching TRBD1. This CDR3 spans 18 amino acids. Germline CDR1 reads DFQATT; CDR2 reads SNEGSKA (reference sequence). V shed 2 bases, J shed 5 bases, and the junction held 18 bases outside the gene matches. The CDR3 is CSARPLPGQGSTFHEQYF. The CDR3 region has the DNA TGCAGTGCTAGACCTTTACCGGGACAGGGGAGTACTTTCCACGAGCAGTACTTC.

Comment on this clone: The sample holds other DNA sequences that translate to the same CDR3. The chain employs TRBV18 and TRBJ2-5; no clear D. Germline values: CDR1 KGHSH, CDR2 LQKENI. The CDR3 has 12 residues. Between the trimmed V and J ends, which lost 3 bases and 2 bases, there was a span of 4 bases. CDR3 protein: CASSPSQETQYF. CDR3 nucleotides: TGTGCCAGCTCACCCTCTCAAGAGACCCAGTACTTC.

Many counts were recorded for this clone. The CDR3 DNA reads as TGTGCCAGCAGCGATCGCTCCCCCGCGGGGGGTCGAGATACGCAGTATTTT. Protein product: CASSDRSPAGGRDTQYF. This chain joins TRBV3-2 and TRBJ2-3; the table's D gene call, TRBD2, was not cross checked with the DNA. TRBV3-2 is labeled a pseudogene. The CDR3 loop spans 17 amino acids.

This sequence joins TRBV7-6 and TRBJ1-5, with D perhaps TRBD1 (6 bases). The CDR3 has 16 amino acids. Deletions cut 1 base from V and 7 bases from J, with 17 bases between. CDR1 SGHVS and CDR2 FNYEAQ come from the germline V gene. Here the CDR3 reads CASSLGSGEVLQPQHF. The CDR3 bases are TGTGCCAGCAGCTTAGGTTCAGGGGAGGTTCTACAGCCCCAGCATTTT.

The V and J genes are TRBV7-6 and TRBJ2-7; the D gene is possibly TRBD2 (5 bases). Per the germline V gene, CDR1 is SGHVS and CDR2 is FNYEAQ. The CDR3 has 16 residues. The V end lost 2 bases, the J end lost 2 bases, and 16 bases lay between the germline ends. CDR3 residues: CASSLQPRGAAYEQYF. The CDR3 DNA reads TGTGCCAGCAGCTTACAACCTCGGGGAGCAGCCTACGAGCAGTACTTC.

This clone occurred a few times. The chain has TRBV18 and TRBJ2-2, with no clear D. V was cut by 3 bases and J by 5 bases, with 1 base left in between. CDR3 length: 11 amino acids. Germline V lookup: CDR1 KGHSH, CDR2 LQKENI. The CDR3 loop reads CASSPTGELFF. CDR3 nucleotides: TGTGCCAGCTCACCGACCGGGGAGCTGTTTTTT.

This clone has more than one count but fewer than ten. The same CDR3 arises from other DNA sequences in this sample as well. Here the CDR3 reads CASSPRGRNGELFF. The CDR3, as DNA: TGTGCCAGCAGCCCCAGGGGGCGCAACGGGGAGCTGTTTTTT. The J gene is TRBJ2-2, the V gene TRBV11-3, with 8 bases fitting TRBD1. CDR1 SGHNT and CDR2 YENEEA come from the germline V gene. V lost 5 bases and J lost 7; bases outside the gene matches: 6. This CDR3 spans 14 amino acids.

In this sample, this clone turned up a few times. The J gene is TRBJ2-7, the V gene TRBV28; 13 nucleotides line up with TRBD2. The CDR3 contains 16 residues. Germline lookup yields CDR1 MDHEN and CDR2 SYDVKM. Trimming at V came to 1 base and at J to 5 bases, leaving 5 bases not matched to a gene. CDR3 residues: CASSLSTSGRANEQYF. CDR3 sequence (DNA): TGTGCCAGCAGTTTATCTACTAGCGGGAGGGCTAACGAGCAGTACTTC.

Judged by abundance, this clone is medium-sized. The V and J genes are TRBV20-1 and TRBJ1-3; D is unclear. V lost 5 bases to trimming and J lost 0 bases, with 11 bases between them. Germline V gene lookup returns CDR1 DFQATT and CDR2 SNEGSKA (reference sequence). The CDR3 sequence is 14 residues long. CDR3 in DNA: TGCAGTGCTGCCCCAGGCCCCTCTGGAAACACCATATATTTT. It translates to CSAAPGPSGNTIYF.

The gene calls are TRBV11-2 and TRBJ2-7, with 11 nucleotides matching TRBD2. Germline trimming cut 4 bases from V and 2 bases from J; bases unmatched to any gene: 7. This CDR3 is built from 16 residues. Germline CDR1 reads SGHAT; CDR2 reads FQNNGV. The DNA for the CDR3 is TGTGCCAGCAGCTCCTTTAGCGGGAGGGGACCCTACGAGCAGTACTTC. It codes for CASSSFSGRGPYEQYF.

Comment on this clone: The junction differs from germline at one of its ends, possibly a read error. The genes are TRBV28 and TRBJ1-2; D call uncertain. CDR1 MDHEN and CDR2 SYDVKM come from the germline V gene. CDR3 length: 13 amino acids. This CDR3 reads CASSLEGFYGSTF. DNA for the CDR3: TGTGCTAGCAGTTTGGAGGGATTCTATGGCTCCACCTTC.

The CDR3 DNA sequence: TGCAGTGCTAGAGAGGACAGGCACACTGAAGCTTTCTTT. It yields the protein CSAREDRHTEAFF. This chain uses TRBV20-1 with TRBJ1-1, with 7 positions matching TRBD1. Looked up from germline, CDR1 is DFQATT and CDR2 is SNEGSKA (reference sequence). The CDR3 is made up of 13 amino acids. V was pared by 0 bases and J by 3 bases, with 1 base of the junction left unmatched.

In this sample, this clone turned up once. This rearrangement joins TRBV5-1 to TRBJ2-7, with 9 bases that match TRBD1. V lost 0 bases to trimming and J lost 6 bases; unmatched junction nucleotides: 7. Germline-derived CDR1 and CDR2 are SGHRS and YFSETQ. CDR3 length: 15 amino acids. CDR3: CASSLVGQGWVEQYF. CDR3 DNA sequence: TGCGCCAGCAGCTTGGTGGGACAGGGTTGGGTCGAGCAGTACTTC.

With respect to this clone: One end of the junction fails to match germline, which may point to a read error. V is TRBV20-1 and J is TRBJ2-5, with a tentative D call TRBD2 (6 bases). This CDR3 comprises 12 residues. Germline V lookup: CDR1 DFQATT, CDR2 SNEGSKA (reference sequence). CDR3 DNA: TGCAGTGCTACACTACCGGGCGGGACCAAGTACTTC. Protein product: CSATLPGGTKYF.

This clone was observed at least ten times. The CDR3 DNA sequence: TGCAGTGCTTTCTCAGGGGCTAGCGGGGGTCTAGAGCAGTTCTTC. Amino acids: CSAFSGASGGLEQFF. The chain recombines TRBV20-1 with TRBJ2-1, with 10 bases that match TRBD2. This CDR3 spans 15 amino acids. Germline-derived CDR1 and CDR2 are DFQATT and SNEGSKA (reference sequence). V lost 5 bases to trimming and J lost 10 bases; unmatched junction nucleotides: 14.

This clone was seen more than once but under ten times. A read error may explain this, as a much larger clone is one base away. The rearrangement uses TRBV5-1 and TRBJ2-1; 10 bases match TRBD1. J lost 4 bases, V lost 4 bases, and 8 bases had no gene match. Germline V gene sequence: CDR1 SGHRS, CDR2 YFSETQ. There are 16 residues in the CDR3. This CDR3 reads CASSPLPGQGYNEQFF. The CDR3 DNA follows: TGCGCCAGCAGCCCTCTCCCGGGACAGGGGTACAATGAGCAGTTCTTC.

The chain joins TRBV7-3 to TRBJ2-6; unclear D gene. This CDR3 region has 15 residues. Trimming cost V 2 bases and J 2 bases, with 7 bases left between them. CDR1 SGHTA and CDR2 FQGTGA come from the germline V gene. The CDR3 spells CASSLSGPGANVLTF. The CDR3 coding sequence is TGTGCCAGCAGCTTATCCGGGCCTGGGGCCAACGTCCTGACTTTC.

Many counts were recorded for this clone. Other nucleotide sequences from this sample produce the same CDR3. The chain is built from TRBV9 and TRBJ2-5, with D maybe TRBD2 (6 bases). Trimming shortened V by 0 bases and J by 2 bases, and 14 bases separated the two germline ends. CDR1 is SGDLS and CDR2 is YYNGEE in the germline V gene. CDR3 length: 16 residues. CDR3 amino acids: CASSVATAGSQETQYF. For the CDR3, the DNA is TGTGCCAGCAGCGTAGCTACGGCGGGAAGTCAAGAGACCCAGTACTTC. Combining the CDR3 with reference TRBV9 and TRBJ2-5 gives the whole variable domain DSGVTQTPKHLITATGQRVTLRCSPRSGDLSVYWYQQSLDQGLQFLIQYYNGEERAKGNILERFSAQQFPDLHSELNLSSLELGDSALYFCASSVATAGSQETQYFGPGTRLLVL.

The genes are TRBV20-1 and TRBJ1-5; 7 bases line up with TRBD1. Germline V gene lookup returns CDR1 DFQATT and CDR2 SNEGSKA (reference sequence). With 5 bases clipped from V and 5 bases from J, the junction kept 12 bases outside the gene matches. This CDR3 region has 15 residues. The CDR3 reads CSALSSGTVDQPQHF. The DNA of the CDR3 is TGCAGTGCTCTATCTAGCGGGACAGTAGATCAGCCCCAGCATTTT.

This clone occurred many times. J is TRBJ2-1 and V is TRBV19; a weak D match, TRBD1 (6 bases). V dropped 5 bases and J dropped 12 bases, with 14 bases sitting between them. This CDR3 contains 12 residues. The germline V gene has CDR1 LNHDA and CDR2 SQIVND (reference sequence). The CDR3 DNA reads TGTGCCAGTAGTCCCCAGGGGTTAGGGCAGTTCTTC. Protein sequence: CASSPQGLGQFF.

This clone was detected many times. Additional DNA sequences in this sample encode the identical CDR3. The chain couples TRBV10-1 to TRBJ2-7; D not resolved. Germline assignment: CDR1 WNHNN and CDR2 SYGVQD (reference sequence). This CDR3 has 14 amino acids. V was clipped by 9 bases and J by 3 bases, with 18 bases between them. The DNA for the CDR3 is TGCGCCAGATTAGTAGGACGGCGTGACTACGAGCAGTACTTC. Protein product: CARLVGRRDYEQYF.

The table lists this clone with many counts. The chain is built from TRBV30 and TRBJ2-5, with 8 positions matching TRBD1. In germline, CDR1 is GTSNPN, CDR2 SVGIG (reference sequence). CDR3 length: 14 amino acids. Germline trimming cut 1 base from V and 4 bases from J; bases unmatched to any gene: 5. The CDR3 nucleotides read TGTGCCTGGAGTGAGGAGGACAGGGCAGAGACCCAGTACTTC. Translation: CAWSEEDRAETQYF. The entire variable domain, with the rest obtained from reference TRBV30 and TRBJ2-5, is as follows: SQTIHQWPATLVQPVGSPLSLECTVEGTSNPNLYWYRQAAGRGLQLLFYSVGIGQISSEVPQNLSASRPQDRQFILSSKKLLLSDSGFYLCAWSEEDRAETQYFGPGTRLLVL.

There are a few counts of this clone. V usage is TRBV12-3 or TRBV12-4 and J usage is TRBJ1-1; 8 bases are shared with TRBD1. The CDR3 extends over 15 amino acids. Losses at the gene ends were 7 bases for V and 7 bases for J; bases not matched to a gene: 14. The CDR3 loop reads CASIPYIWTGYEAFF. CDR3 in DNA: TGTGCCAGCATTCCGTACATCTGGACAGGGTATGAAGCTTTCTTT.

This clone was counted between two and nine times. Other DNA sequences within the sample encode an identical CDR3. The CDR3 region is CASSGRDGGINQPQHF. Here the CDR3 DNA reads TGTGCCAGCAGTGGTCGGGACGGTGGCATCAATCAGCCCCAGCATTTT. The rearrangement joins TRBV6-1 to TRBJ1-5, with D maybe TRBD1 (5 bases). With 4 bases removed from V and 3 bases from J, the gap between germline ends came to 16 bases. CDR1 is MNHNS and CDR2 is SASEGT in the germline V gene. CDR3 length equals 16 residues.

This clone was picked up many times. V usage is TRBV5-1 and J usage is TRBJ1-1; D call uncertain. CDR3 length: 12 amino acids. V shed 5 bases and J shed 7 bases, with 12 bases lying between them. Germline CDR1 SGHRS, CDR2 YFSETQ. CDR3 nucleotide sequence: TGCGCCAGCAGTCAGGACCCCTATGAAGCTTTCTTT. Residues: CASSQDPYEAFF.

This clone was found many times. The V and J genes are TRBV27 and TRBJ2-3; D might be TRBD2 (7 bases). CDR1 is MNHEY and CDR2 is SMNVEV in the germline V gene (reference sequence). V shed 3 bases and J shed 2 bases, with 18 bases lying between them. This CDR3 has 17 residues. CDR3 amino acids: CASSFLGGQNPTDTQYF. The CDR3 bases are TGTGCCAGCAGTTTTTTGGGGGGGCAGAATCCCACAGATACGCAGTATTTT.